This TCR beta chain was observed in a study of CD8 T cells in Susac syndrome. The multiple sclerosis control group was made up of treatment-naive patients with stable or active relapsing-remitting disease. CDR3 length equals 17 residues. Per germline, CDR1 PRHDT and CDR2 FYEKMQ (reference sequence). The V end lost 2 bases, the J end lost 2 bases, and 18 bases lay between the germline ends. About 0.5 to 1 ug RNA was reverse transcribed with random hexamers. An immunoSEQ multiplex PCR amplified TCR beta CDR3 over 54 Vbeta and 13 Jbeta. TCRdb processed the immunoSEQ multiplex PCR reads anew with MiXCR; each CDR3 protein has one entry. The sample shows a few hundred thousand distinct CDR3 sequences, approximately 95% of them seen only once.

J is TRBJ1-2 and V is TRBV13; no clear D. The sequenced material came from CD4+ T cells from PBMCs. The clonotype was recovered from a human donor with multiple sclerosis. The CDR3 DNA sequence: TGTGCCAGCAGCTTAAAAGGCGCGGAACGGAGAAACTATGGCTACACCTTC. Translating it yields CASSLKGAERRNYGYTF.